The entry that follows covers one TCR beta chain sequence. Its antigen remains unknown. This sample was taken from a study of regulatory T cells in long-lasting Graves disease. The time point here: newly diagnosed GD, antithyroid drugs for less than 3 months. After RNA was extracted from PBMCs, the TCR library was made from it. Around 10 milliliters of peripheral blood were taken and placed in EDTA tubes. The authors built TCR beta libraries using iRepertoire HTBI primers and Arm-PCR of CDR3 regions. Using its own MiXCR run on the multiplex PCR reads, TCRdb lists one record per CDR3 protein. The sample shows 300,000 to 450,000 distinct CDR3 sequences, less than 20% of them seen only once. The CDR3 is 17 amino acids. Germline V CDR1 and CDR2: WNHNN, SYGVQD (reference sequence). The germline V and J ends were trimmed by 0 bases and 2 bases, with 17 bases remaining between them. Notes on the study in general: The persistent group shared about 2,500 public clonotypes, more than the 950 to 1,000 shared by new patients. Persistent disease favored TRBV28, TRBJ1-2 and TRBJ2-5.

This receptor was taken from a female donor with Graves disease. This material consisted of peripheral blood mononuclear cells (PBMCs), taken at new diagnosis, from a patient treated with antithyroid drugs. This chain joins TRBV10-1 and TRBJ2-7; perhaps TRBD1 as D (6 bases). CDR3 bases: TGCGCCAGCAGTGAGTCTCTCGCCGGACAGTTAACCTACGAGCAGTACTTC. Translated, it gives CASSESLAGQLTYEQYF.